A single T cell receptor (beta chain) is shown here with its context. The naive CD8 population came from CD45RO-negative cells selected for CCR7, without terminally differentiated effector memory CD45RA+ cells. These data originate in a study of shared clonotypes between healthy human individuals. Only in-frame clones appear in the TCRdb table, and some are missing; sequencing was by immunoSEQ multiplex PCR. Altogether around 2.1 million clones are present, roughly 91% being singletons, with the ten largest covering roughly 1.8%. The sequence came from a man between 18 and 29 years old in good health. Some clones in this sample may be carry-over from other donors' samples. The sequencing sample was made of naive CD8+ T cells from PBMCs.

For the CDR3, the DNA is TGTGCCAGCAGCTTAGGCCGGGACTCGGTCTACGAGCAGTACTTC. This sequence encodes CASSLGRDSVYEQYF. This chain links TRBV7-2 with TRBJ2-7; D might be TRBD2 (6 bases). Trimming took 1 base from V and 3 from J, leaving 13 bases between them. The CDR3 spans 15 residues. The germline CDR1 and CDR2 sequences are SGHTA and FQGNSA. The full variable domain, in which reference TRBV7-2 and TRBJ2-7 provide the parts outside the CDR3, is GAGVSQSPSNKVTEKGKDVELRCDPISGHTALYWYRQSLGQGLEFLIYFQGNSAPDKSGLPSDRFSAERTGGSVSTLTIQRTQQEDSAVYLCASSLGRDSVYEQYFGPGTRLTVT.